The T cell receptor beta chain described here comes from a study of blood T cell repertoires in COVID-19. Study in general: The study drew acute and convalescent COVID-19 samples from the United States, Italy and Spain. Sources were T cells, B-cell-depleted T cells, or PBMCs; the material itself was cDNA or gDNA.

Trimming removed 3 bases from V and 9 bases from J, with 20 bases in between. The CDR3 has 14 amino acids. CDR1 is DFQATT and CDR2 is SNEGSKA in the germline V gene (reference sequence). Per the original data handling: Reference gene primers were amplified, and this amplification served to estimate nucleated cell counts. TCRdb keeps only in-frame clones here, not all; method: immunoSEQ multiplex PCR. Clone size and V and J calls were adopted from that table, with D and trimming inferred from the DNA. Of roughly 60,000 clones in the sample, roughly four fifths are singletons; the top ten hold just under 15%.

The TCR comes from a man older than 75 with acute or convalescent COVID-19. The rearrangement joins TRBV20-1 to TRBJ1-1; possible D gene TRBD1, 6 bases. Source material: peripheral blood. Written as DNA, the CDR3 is TGCAGTGCTAGTTTGGGTGCGGGGGCCGGTAAAGCTTTCTTT. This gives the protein CSASLGAGAGKAFF.